Each of the 14 T cell receptor beta chains below was sequenced from the same sample in a study of T-cell reconstitution after alpha-beta-depleted transplantation in children. The TCRbeta library was prepared with unique molecular identifiers. MiXCR, applied by TCRdb to the PCR reads, yields one record per CDR3 protein. Of around 370,000 distinct CDR3 sequences in the sample, 15% to 20% were seen once. The source material was PBMCs, mostly from graft donor cells, sampled 360 days after TCRalphabeta/CD19-depleted stem cell transplant. These receptors originate from a male patient between 2 and 9 years old who had a stem cell transplant for acute lymphoblastic leukemia, so the T cells may come from the graft donor.

This clonotype was picked up a small number of times. This sequence joins TRBV28 and TRBJ1-5; D is undetermined. V lost 2 bases, J lost 7 bases, and 12 bases lay in between. This CDR3 has 14 amino acids. Germline CDR1 is MDHEN and CDR2 is SYDVKM. CDR3 nucleotides: TGTGCCAGCAGTTTAAAGTCTGGCCACCAGCCCCAGCATTTT. Translation gives CASSLKSGHQPQHF.

The rearrangement joins TRBV6-1 to TRBJ2-7, with 13 bases aligning to TRBD2. The J segment lost 2 bases and the V segment lost 9 bases, leaving 4 bases of the junction unmatched. The germline CDR1 and CDR2 sequences are MNHNS and SASEGT. The CDR3 sequence is 14 residues long. CDR3 sequence: CASGGLAGTYEQYF. CDR3 in DNA: TGTGCCAGTGGGGGACTAGCGGGAACCTACGAGCAGTACTTC.

This clonotype has just a few counts. The chain carries TRBV12-3 or TRBV12-4 and TRBJ2-3; 11 bases are a match to TRBD2. This CDR3 is built from 20 residues. V lost 3 bases to trimming and J lost 2 bases; unmatched junction nucleotides: 16. CDR3 protein: CASSFRLGASGGIYTDTQYF. CDR3 coding DNA: TGTGCCAGCAGTTTCCGGCTTGGTGCTAGCGGGGGGATCTACACAGATACGCAGTATTTT.

This clonotype has at least ten counts. V usage is TRBV3-1 and J usage is TRBJ2-7, with D hard to call. Germline loops: CDR1 LGHDT, CDR2 YNNKEL (reference sequence). V dropped 2 bases and J dropped 0 bases, with 8 bases sitting between them. The CDR3 length is 14 residues. The CDR3 bases are TGTGCCAGCAGCCAATACTTTAGCTCCTACGAGCAGTACTTC. Translated: CASSQYFSSYEQYF.

This clonotype was picked up a small number of times. This rearrangement joins TRBV20-1 to TRBJ2-5; possible D gene TRBD1, 5 bases. In germline, CDR1 is DFQATT, CDR2 SNEGSKA (reference sequence). V was trimmed by 0 bases and J by 9 bases, leaving 11 bases between them. The CDR3 extends over 12 amino acids. CDR3 sequence: CSARDPLRAQYF. In DNA, the CDR3 is TGCAGTGCTAGAGATCCTCTCAGGGCCCAGTACTTC.

In DNA form, the CDR3 reads TGTGCCAGCAGTGTACGGGAGGGCCTGGATACGCAGTATTTT. It is translated as CASSVREGLDTQYF. The J gene is TRBJ2-3, the V gene TRBV12-3 or TRBV12-4; 8 bases are shared with TRBD2. Germline trimming cut 5 bases from V and 6 bases from J; bases unmatched to any gene: 7. The CDR3 runs to 14 residues.

This clonotype was recorded a few times. This chain connects TRBV5-1 to TRBJ2-7, with TRBD2 identical over 14 bases. The CDR3 loop spans 14 amino acids. Germline trimming cut 4 bases from V and 7 bases from J; bases unmatched to any gene: 4. The germline CDR1 and CDR2 sequences are SGHRS and YFSETQ. The CDR3 DNA reads as TGCGCCAGCAGCGGGGGGACTAGCGGGAGTGAGCAGTACTTC. The encoded protein is CASSGGTSGSEQYF.

This clonotype was seen ten or more times. CDR3 nucleotide sequence: TGTGCCAGCAGTGAATTAAAAAGCACAGATACGCAGTATTTT. Protein sequence: CASSELKSTDTQYF. The V call is TRBV2, the J call TRBJ2-3; D not certain. Germline-derived CDR1 and CDR2 are SNHLY and FYNNEI. The CDR3 sequence is 14 residues long. V gave up 2 bases and J gave up 0 bases, with 6 bases separating them.

This clonotype was seen only a few times. J is TRBJ2-1 and V is TRBV27, with a weak D call TRBD1 (6 bases). In germline, CDR1 is MNHEY, CDR2 SMNVEV (reference sequence). The CDR3 runs to 17 residues. V shed 0 bases and J shed 0 bases, with 12 bases lying between them. The CDR3 protein is CASSLSGRQASYNEQFF. The CDR3 DNA is TGTGCCAGCAGTTTATCCGGAAGACAGGCCTCCTACAATGAGCAGTTCTTC.

This rearrangement joins TRBV12-3 or TRBV12-4 to TRBJ2-2; D is unclear. CDR3 length: 13 residues. Between the trimmed V and J ends, which lost 7 bases and 5 bases, there was a span of 11 bases. The CDR3 nucleotides read TGTGCCAGCACTGTCGCGGCGACCGGGGAGCTGTTTTTT. This translates into CASTVAATGELFF.

The rearrangement uses TRBV6-2 or TRBV6-3 and TRBJ2-7; TRBD2 is a possible D gene (6 bases). Germline CDR1 is MNHEY and CDR2 is SVGEGT. The CDR3 spans 15 residues. Trimming left V 1 base short and J 2 bases short, with 12 bases between. CDR3 in amino acids: CASSYFGSGTYEQYF. CDR3 sequence (DNA): TGTGCCAGCAGTTACTTTGGTAGCGGAACCTACGAGCAGTACTTC.

The J gene is TRBJ2-2, the V gene TRBV5-4; unclear D gene. This CDR3 spans 16 amino acids. V was clipped by 1 base and J by 3 bases, with 13 bases between them. Germline-derived CDR1 and CDR2 are SGHNT and YYREEE (reference sequence). The CDR3 coding sequence is TGTGCCAGCAGCTTGAACCGGTACCAAGACACCGGGGAGCTGTTTTTT. Translation gives CASSLNRYQDTGELFF.

This clonotype occurred many times. V gene TRBV12-3 or TRBV12-4 combines with J gene TRBJ2-5; 15 bases agree with TRBD2. The CDR3 covers 18 residues. V gave up 1 base and J gave up 4 bases; unmatched junction bases: 7. The CDR3 nucleotides read TGTGCCAGCAGTTTAGGGACTAGCGGGAGGGCCGGTGGAGAGACCCAGTACTTC. Its translation: CASSLGTSGRAGGETQYF.

This sequence joins TRBV10-2 and TRBJ1-2, with TRBD1 identical over 8 bases. V shed 0 bases and J 5 bases; nucleotides not matched to a gene: 5. The CDR3 sequence is 15 residues long. Germline V CDR1 and CDR2: WSHSY, SAAADI. CDR3 DNA sequence: TGCGCCAGCAGTGAGTCAGGCAGGGGGCCTTATGGCTACACCTTC. Protein product: CASSESGRGPYGYTF.